The clone carrying this T cell receptor (beta chain) was seen only a few times. Profiling relied on immunoSEQ multiplex PCR, and the TCRdb table lists in-frame clones only, not all of them. Found here are about 40,000 clones, about 89% of them singletons; the top ten hold roughly 0.5%. These data originate in a study of T cell changes during pregnancy in multiple sclerosis. Trimming shortened V by 3 bases and J by 0 bases, and 12 bases separated the two germline ends. The germline gives CDR1 GTSNPN, CDR2 SVGIG (reference sequence). CDR3 length equals 15 residues. The TCR sequence derives from a female donor with multiple sclerosis, enrolled in a pregnancy study. The material was CD4+ T cells from peripheral blood mononuclear cells, obtained in the first trimester of pregnancy. This sequence joins TRBV30 and TRBJ1-3; D unclear. CDR3: CAWRRGGYSGNTIYF. CDR3 sequence (DNA): TGTGCCTGGAGACGAGGCGGATACTCTGGAAACACCATATATTTT. The variable domain in full, with the rest retrieved from reference TRBV30 and TRBJ1-3, is SQTIHQWPATLVQPVGSPLSLECTVEGTSNPNLYWYRQAAGRGLQLLFYSVGIGQISSEVPQNLSASRPQDRQFILSSKKLLLSDSGFYLCAWRRGGYSGNTIYFGEGSWLTVV.